What follows are 14 T cell receptor beta chains derived from one specimen sequenced in a study of T-cell memory formation after mild COVID-19. Via MiXCR, TCRdb re-called the 5' RACE reads, giving one row per CDR3 protein. This table has roughly 150,000 distinct CDR3 sequences, around 27% appearing once. The sample was PBMCs or a T cell subset sorted from them (not recorded which). The receptors were sampled from an adult woman who had mild COVID-19 (a few samples of this study predate the infection). Cell type and time point are not known.

J is TRBJ1-1 and V is TRBV2; 11 positions match TRBD1. CDR3 length equals 18 residues. Germline values: CDR1 SNHLY, CDR2 FYNNEI. The J segment lost 0 bases and the V segment lost 5 bases, leaving 11 bases of the junction unmatched. CDR3 amino acids: CASSFWRDRGLMNTEAFF. In DNA form, the CDR3 reads TGTGCCAGCAGTTTTTGGCGGGACAGGGGGTTGATGAACACTGAAGCTTTCTTT.

This clonotype came up a few times. The chain is built from TRBV30 and TRBJ2-7, with 10 positions matching TRBD2. Trimming took 4 bases from V and 3 from J; bases not matched to a gene: 6. Germline V gene data show CDR1 as GTSNPN and CDR2 as SVGIG (reference sequence). The CDR3 loop spans 14 amino acids. The CDR3 reads CAWMKREGLYEQYF. CDR3 bases: TGTGCCTGGATGAAGCGGGAGGGCCTCTACGAGCAGTACTTC.

This clonotype was picked up a small number of times. The genes are TRBV5-1 and TRBJ2-7, with D possibly matching TRBD2 (6 bases). The V and J ends lost 0 bases and 6 bases respectively, with 7 bases between them. This CDR3 is built from 12 residues. CDR1 and CDR2 (germline): SGHRS, YFSETQ. CDR3 coding DNA: TGCGCCAGCAGCTTGGACGGGGGCGAGCAGTACTTC. Its translation: CASSLDGGEQYF.

This chain's CDR3 is CASSHGGVIFEAFF. The DNA for the CDR3 is TGCGCCAGCAGCCATGGGGGAGTAATTTTTGAAGCTTTCTTT. The chain has TRBV4-1 and TRBJ1-1; D may be TRBD1 (5 bases). The CDR3 extends over 14 amino acids. V lost 3 bases and J 7 bases, leaving 15 bases between the germline ends. CDR1 is MGHRA, CDR2 YSYEKL, per germline.

This clonotype occurred a few times. The rearrangement uses TRBV12-3 or TRBV12-4 and TRBJ2-3; D may correspond to TRBD1 or TRBD2 (5 bases each). V was pared by 1 base and J by 3 bases, with 17 bases between. CDR3 size: 17 residues. The CDR3 loop reads CASSLEDGTVRTDTQYF. CDR3 sequence (DNA): TGTGCCAGCAGTTTAGAGGACGGGACCGTTCGGACAGATACGCAGTATTTT.

This clonotype was picked up a small number of times. The chain combines TRBV25-1 with TRBJ1-1, with a possible D match to TRBD1 (6 bases). Germline lookup yields CDR1 MGHDK and CDR2 SYGVNS. The germline V and J ends were trimmed by 6 bases and 6 bases, with 14 bases remaining between them. The CDR3 spans 13 residues. This chain's CDR3 is CASSAENRAEAFF. CDR3 sequence (DNA): TGTGCCAGCAGCGCTGAAAACAGGGCTGAAGCTTTCTTT.

J is TRBJ2-1 and V is TRBV20-1; 11 nucleotides agree with TRBD2. This CDR3 region has 16 residues. Germline trimming cut 4 bases from V and 8 bases from J; bases unmatched to any gene: 13. The germline gives CDR1 DFQATT, CDR2 SNEGSKA (reference sequence). The CDR3 coding sequence is TGCAGTGCTAACCCCCTTACTAGCGGGAGTATCGATGAGCAGTTCTTC. This gives the protein CSANPLTSGSIDEQFF.

The chain combines TRBV7-6 with TRBJ1-5, with 7 nucleotides matching TRBD1. This CDR3 has 16 amino acids. CDR1 is SGHVS, CDR2 FNYEAQ, per germline. Trimming at V came to 1 base and at J to 1 base, leaving 4 bases not matched to a gene. The CDR3: CASSLEPGGSNQPQHF. The CDR3 DNA sequence: TGTGCCAGCAGCTTAGAGCCAGGGGGAAGCAATCAGCCCCAGCATTTT. Supplemented by reference TRBV7-6 and TRBJ1-5, the full variable domain reads GAGVSQSPRYKVTKRGQDVALRCDPISGHVSLYWYRQALGQGPEFLTYFNYEAQQDKSGLPNDRFSAERPEGSISTLTIQRTEQRDSAMYRCASSLEPGGSNQPQHFGDGTRLSIL.

V is TRBV7-8 and J is TRBJ2-3, with TRBD2 identical over 12 bases. Germline trimming cut 5 bases from V and 4 bases from J; bases unmatched to any gene: 4. The CDR3 is made up of 15 amino acids. Germline CDR1 is SGHVS and CDR2 is FQNEAQ. The CDR3 protein is CASSPRLAGADTQYF. Here the CDR3 DNA reads TGTGCCAGCAGCCCGAGACTAGCGGGAGCAGATACGCAGTATTTT.

The chain carries TRBV5-1 and TRBJ2-7, with 7 nucleotides matching TRBD2. Germline CDR1 SGHRS, CDR2 YFSETQ. This CDR3 region has 14 residues. Trimming at V came to 2 bases and at J to 0 bases, leaving 2 bases not matched to a gene. The CDR3 coding sequence is TGCGCCAGCAGCTTCGCGGGGGACTCCTACGAGCAGTACTTC. Protein: CASSFAGDSYEQYF.

The chain is built from TRBV19 and TRBJ2-7; D is unresolved. V gave up 1 base and J gave up 2 bases, with 9 bases separating them. The CDR3 totals 14 residues. Germline V gene sequence: CDR1 LNHDA, CDR2 SQIVND (reference sequence). The CDR3 DNA reads TGTGCCAGTAGTATAGTAGGTAGTCCCTACGAGCAGTACTTC. Its protein product is CASSIVGSPYEQYF.

This clonotype has a handful of counts. The chain uses TRBV27 and TRBJ1-2; TRBD1 matches at 7 bases. Trimming at V came to 4 bases and at J to 8 bases, leaving 4 bases not matched to a gene. CDR1 and CDR2 from the germline V gene are MNHEY and SMNVEV (reference sequence). The CDR3 runs 12 residues. The CDR3 loop reads CASSSGGSGYTF. For the CDR3, the DNA is TGTGCCAGCAGTTCAGGGGGGTCCGGCTACACCTTC.

The V gene is TRBV9, the J gene TRBJ2-5; 8 positions match TRBD1. The CDR3 extends over 15 amino acids. Germline trimming cut 0 bases from V and 4 bases from J; bases unmatched to any gene: 5. The germline V gene has CDR1 SGDLS and CDR2 YYNGEE. The CDR3 loop is CASSVEGRGPETQYF. The CDR3 coding sequence is TGTGCCAGCAGCGTAGAAGGCAGGGGGCCAGAGACCCAGTACTTC.

DNA of the CDR3: TGTGCCAGCAGCCAAGGACAGAGCAAAGACGAGCAGTACTTC. It yields the protein CASSQGQSKDEQYF. V usage is TRBV4-2 and J usage is TRBJ2-7; perhaps TRBD1 as D (5 bases). Germline V gives CDR1 LGHNA, CDR2 YNFKEQ. Trimming removed 1 base at V and 5 bases at J, with 12 bases between. This CDR3 has 14 amino acids.